These 9 T cell receptor beta chains share one sample of origin, sequenced in a study of regulatory T cells in long-lasting Graves disease. Both iRepertoire HTBI primers and Arm-PCR of CDR3 regions were used to build the TCR beta libraries. TCRdb processed the multiplex PCR reads anew with MiXCR; each CDR3 protein has one entry. The sample consists of around 400,000 distinct CDR3 sequences, 15% to 17% of them appearing once. Specified time point: newly diagnosed GD, antithyroid drugs for less than 3 months. The TCR library used RNA extracted from PBMCs. The sequences come from peripheral blood mononuclear cells (PBMCs), collected at new diagnosis, from a patient treated with antithyroid drugs. The source of these receptors is a female donor with Graves disease.

This clonotype appeared many times. The gene calls are TRBV18 and TRBJ1-4; no firm D call. Trimming stripped 4 bases from V and 4 bases from J, with 13 bases between. This CDR3 is 15 amino acids long. The germline gives CDR1 KGHSH, CDR2 LQKENI. Here the CDR3 DNA reads TGTGCCAGCTCACTTCGGTGGAGAAGTAATGAAAAACTGTTTTTT. Amino acid sequence: CASSLRWRSNEKLFF.

In this sample, this clonotype turned up many times. The chain employs TRBV18 and TRBJ2-7; D possibly corresponds to TRBD2 (5 bases). The germline V gene encodes CDR1 KGHSH and CDR2 LQKENI. The CDR3 is 12 residues long. Trimming left V 3 bases short and J 3 bases short, with 6 bases between. CDR3 sequence: CASSPRVYEQYF. The DNA for the CDR3 is TGTGCCAGCTCACCGAGGGTCTACGAGCAGTACTTC. Together with reference TRBV18 and TRBJ2-7, the CDR3 gives the full variable domain: NAGVMQNPRHLVRRRGQEARLRCSPMKGHSHVYWYRQLPEEGLKFMVYLQKENIIDESGMPKERFSAEFPKEGPSILRIQQVVRGDSAAYFCASSPRVYEQYFGPGTRLTVT.

This clonotype was seen many times. One end of the junction varies from germline; a read error may be responsible. The chain joins TRBV27 to TRBJ1-1; D unclear. Germline loops: CDR1 MNHEY, CDR2 SMNVEV (reference sequence). This CDR3 is 13 amino acids long. CDR3 region: CASSLRVGTEAFF. The CDR3 DNA follows: TGCGCCAGCAGCTTGAGGGTGGGCACTGAAGCTTTCTTT.

This clonotype was counted at least ten times. This chain joins TRBV27 and TRBJ1-5; the D gene is possibly TRBD1 (6 bases). The CDR3 is made up of 19 amino acids. V was trimmed by 5 bases and J by 4 bases, leaving 27 bases between them. Germline-derived CDR1 and CDR2 are MNHEY and SMNVEV (reference sequence). The CDR3 loop reads CASSIQRGAGVGLNQPQHF. In DNA form, the CDR3 reads TGTGCCAGCAGTATTCAAAGGGGGGCGGGGGTCGGGCTAAATCAGCCCCAGCATTTT.

There are many counts of this clonotype. V usage is TRBV12-3 or TRBV12-4 and J usage is TRBJ2-1; 7 nucleotides agree with TRBD1. This CDR3 is 15 amino acids long. With 8 bases clipped from V and 3 bases from J, the junction kept 10 bases outside the gene matches. Here the CDR3 reads CASGLMGTVYNEQFF. The CDR3 DNA sequence: TGTGCCAGCGGCCTCATGGGGACAGTCTACAATGAGCAGTTCTTC.

In its sample, this clonotype was seen many times. The chain joins TRBV7-2 to TRBJ2-2; 7 bases match TRBD2. The CDR3 runs 16 residues. The germline CDR1 and CDR2 sequences are SGHTA and FQGNSA. Trimming at V came to 7 bases and at J to 6 bases, leaving 14 bases not matched to a gene. The CDR3 sequence is CASTITRLAVPGELFF. The CDR3 DNA follows: TGTGCCAGCACTATCACGAGGCTAGCGGTCCCCGGGGAGCTGTTTTTT.

This clonotype was counted at least ten times. The chain combines TRBV28 with TRBJ2-2; unclear D gene. The germline V gene encodes CDR1 MDHEN and CDR2 SYDVKM. This CDR3 region has 14 residues. V gave up 3 bases and J gave up 6 bases, with 11 bases separating them. CDR3 coding DNA: TGTGCCAGCAGTTTCCCCGGTATGCCCGGGGAGCTGTTTTTT. Its protein is CASSFPGMPGELFF.

In its sample, this clonotype was seen many times. The chain uses TRBV12-3 or TRBV12-4 and TRBJ2-7, with 11 nucleotides matching TRBD1. Trimming at V came to 6 bases and at J to 2 bases, leaving 3 bases not matched to a gene. The length of the CDR3 is 14 residues. The CDR3 bases are TGTGCCAGCAGAGGGACAGGGGGTACCTACGAGCAGTACTTC. Amino acid sequence: CASRGTGGTYEQYF.

This clonotype was detected ten times or more. The chain carries TRBV3-1 and TRBJ2-7, with TRBD1 as a possible D gene (6 bases). Trimming took 4 bases from V and 3 from J, leaving 16 bases between them. Germline V lookup: CDR1 LGHDT, CDR2 YNNKEL (reference sequence). The CDR3 contains 15 residues. The CDR3 sequence is CASSPVTGQIYEQYF. CDR3 nucleotides: TGTGCCAGCAGCCCCGTCACGGGACAAATCTACGAGCAGTACTTC.